Shown below are 28 T cell receptor beta chains from a single sample sequenced in a study of blood T cells in healthy people across ages. PCR was performed a second time for roughly 7 to 12 cycles using a sample-barcoded 5' primer and a J-beta primer mix. One entry per CDR3 protein, called by TCRdb with MiXCR from the 5' RACE reads. The sample contains 1 million or so distinct CDR3 sequences, approximately 25% of which appear only once. These data are also associated with another study on T cells of mothers and their children.

The sample was blood. The receptors stem from a girl aged 2 to 10 in good health.

This clonotype was seen a handful of times. V usage is TRBV6-2 or TRBV6-3 and J usage is TRBJ2-1; TRBD1 might be the D (5 bases). Germline V gene lookup returns CDR1 MNHEY and CDR2 SVGEGT. V lost 5 bases to trimming and J lost 0 bases, with 14 bases between them. This CDR3 spans 16 amino acids. CDR3 region: CASSTDSSSSYNEQFF. The DNA for the CDR3 is TGTGCCAGCAGTACAGACAGTTCCAGCTCCTACAATGAGCAGTTCTTC.

This clonotype has a handful of counts. J is TRBJ2-7 and V is TRBV15; perhaps TRBD1 as D (5 bases). This CDR3 is built from 14 residues. V lost 3 bases and J lost 0, with 9 bases in between. Per the germline V gene, CDR1 is LNHNV and CDR2 is YYDKDF (reference sequence). Here the CDR3 reads CATSRGRDSYEQYF. For the CDR3, the DNA is TGTGCCACCAGCAGGGGCAGGGACTCCTACGAGCAGTACTTC.

The V and J genes are TRBV3-1 and TRBJ1-2; D is uncertain. Germline V gives CDR1 LGHDT, CDR2 YNNKEL (reference sequence). The CDR3 contains 13 residues. V was cut by 3 bases and J by 3 bases, with 8 bases left in between. CDR3 residues: CASSQTPDYGYTF. The CDR3, as DNA: TGTGCCAGCAGCCAGACTCCTGACTATGGCTACACCTTC.

The chain links TRBV27 to TRBJ1-1, with D possibly being TRBD1 (5 bases). The CDR3 loop spans 13 amino acids. Trimming removed 8 bases at V and 7 bases at J, with 17 bases between. Per the germline V gene, CDR1 is MNHEY and CDR2 is SMNVEV (reference sequence). Here the CDR3 reads CASLGVLGVEAFF. CDR3 bases: TGTGCCAGCCTCGGTGTATTGGGGGTTGAAGCTTTCTTT.

The chain carries TRBV27 and TRBJ2-5; 8 bases are shared with TRBD2. The last part of the DNA fits TRBJ2-7 better; the J call may be wrong. The length of the CDR3 is 14 residues. Germline values: CDR1 MNHEY, CDR2 SMNVEV (reference sequence). CDR3 loop: CASSPSGGHYEQYF. CDR3 in DNA: TGTGCCAGCAGCCCCTCGGGGGGGCATTACGAGCAGTACTTC.

This clonotype was observed a handful of times. The CDR3 reads CASSPTVGAYSGANVLTF. CDR3 coding DNA: TGTGCCAGCTCACCAACCGTCGGGGCTTACTCTGGGGCCAACGTCCTGACTTTC. V usage is TRBV18 and J usage is TRBJ2-6, with D possibly called TRBD1 or TRBD2 (5 bases each). CDR3 size: 18 residues. Germline CDR1 reads KGHSH; CDR2 reads LQKENI. Trimming cost V 2 bases and J 0 bases, with 14 bases left between them.

This clonotype was seen more than once but under ten times. The gene calls are TRBV6-5 and TRBJ1-6; TRBD1 aligns across 7 bases. V was pared by 4 bases and J by 8 bases, with 17 bases of the junction left unmatched. CDR1 MNHEY and CDR2 SVGAGI come from the germline V gene. This CDR3 comprises 18 residues. CDR3 in DNA: TGTGCCAGCAGTTCGGCGGGGACAGAACGCTTTTTGGATTCACCCCTCCACTTT. This encodes CASSSAGTERFLDSPLHF.

This chain uses TRBV7-2 with TRBJ2-6; the match to TRBD1 covers 9 bases. Germline V lookup: CDR1 SGHTA, CDR2 FQGNSA. V trimming: 5 bases; J trimming: 5 bases; junction bases outside the gene matches: 4. The CDR3 loop spans 15 amino acids. CDR3 DNA: TGTGCCAGCAGCATAACAGGGGGCTGGGCCAACGTCCTGACTTTC. Translated, it gives CASSITGGWANVLTF.

This clonotype was recorded a few times. CDR3: CASSPYSGNTIYF. The CDR3 DNA follows: TGTGCCAGCAGCCCATACTCTGGAAACACCATATATTTT. J is TRBJ1-3 and V is TRBV27, with no clear D. The CDR3 runs 13 residues. Germline V gives CDR1 MNHEY, CDR2 SMNVEV (reference sequence). Trimming removed 6 bases from V and 0 bases from J, with 6 bases in between.

This rearrangement joins TRBV7-9 to TRBJ2-3; 8 bases are a match to TRBD2. With V trimmed by 4 bases and J by 3 bases, 12 bases remained unmatched. Germline V lookup: CDR1 SEHNR, CDR2 FQNEAQ (reference sequence). The CDR3 is 17 residues long. The CDR3 region is CASSSSGSSVWTDTQYF. DNA of the CDR3: TGTGCCAGCAGCTCCAGCGGGAGCTCTGTGTGGACAGATACGCAGTATTTT.

This clonotype was observed a few times. The chain is built from TRBV6-1 and TRBJ2-4; D remains ambiguous. This CDR3 has 15 amino acids. In germline, CDR1 is MNHNS, CDR2 SASEGT. V was cut by 1 base and J by 1 base, with 8 bases left in between. The CDR3 nucleotides are TGTGCCAGCAGTGAAGGGGCAATGGCCAAAAACATTCAGTACTTC. Translation gives CASSEGAMAKNIQYF.

The chain is built from TRBV4-2 and TRBJ2-7, with D possibly TRBD2 on 7 matching bases. The CDR3 loop spans 16 amino acids. Trimming left V 1 base short and J 0 bases short, with 13 bases between. Germline loops: CDR1 LGHNA, CDR2 YNFKEQ. The CDR3 nucleotides read TGTGCCAGCAGCCAAGTTTTAGGGGGGGACTCCTACGAGCAGTACTTC. Protein product: CASSQVLGGDSYEQYF.

This clonotype was counted a few times. V gene TRBV4-2 combines with J gene TRBJ2-1; D remains ambiguous. The J call could be wrong; TRBJ2-5 is a better fit for the DNA end. The germline V gene encodes CDR1 LGHNA and CDR2 YNFKEQ. The CDR3 runs 13 residues. The CDR3 spells CASSQSLRETQYF. The CDR3 DNA reads TGTGCCAGCAGCCAAAGTCTCAGGGAGACCCAGTACTTC.

This clonotype was found a few times. The junction shows a germline mismatch at one end, possibly a read error. The chain links TRBV5-1 to TRBJ2-7; 9 bases fit TRBD2. Looked up from germline, CDR1 is SGHRS and CDR2 is YFSETQ. The CDR3 is made up of 15 amino acids. The CDR3 spells CASSLDAGGNYEQYF. CDR3 DNA: TGCGCCAGCAGTTTGGACGCGGGAGGGAATTACGAGCAGTACTTC.

The genes are TRBV6-2 or TRBV6-3 and TRBJ2-5; D is uncertain. The end of the DNA is better explained by TRBJ2-7, so the J call may be wrong. The germline gives CDR1 MNHEY, CDR2 SVGEGT. The CDR3 covers 14 residues. CDR3 coding DNA: TGTGCCAGCAGTTACCCCCTAGTTCCCTACGAGCAGTACTTC. Translation: CASSYPLVPYEQYF.

The gene calls are TRBV4-1 and TRBJ2-7; TRBD1 matches at 8 bases. The CDR3 consists of 14 residues. The germline CDR1 and CDR2 sequences are MGHRA and YSYEKL. V lost 3 bases, J lost 4 bases, and 5 bases stayed unmatched. DNA of the CDR3: TGCGCCAGCAGCCATGGGACAGGATATTACGAGCAGTACTTC. As protein: CASSHGTGYYEQYF.

This clonotype was detected a few times. The genes are TRBV19 and TRBJ2-5, with 8 positions matching TRBD1. The CDR3 is made up of 15 amino acids. Germline CDR1 and CDR2: LNHDA and SQIVND (reference sequence). With 6 bases clipped from V and 5 bases from J, the junction kept 11 bases outside the gene matches. The chain's CDR3 is CASRSRDRHSETQYF. The DNA for the CDR3 is TGTGCCAGTAGATCCCGGGACAGGCATTCGGAGACCCAGTACTTC.

This chain uses TRBV4-1 with TRBJ2-3, with D possibly matching TRBD2 (5 bases). Germline V gene sequence: CDR1 MGHRA, CDR2 YSYEKL. Trimming took off 6 bases at V and 0 bases at J, with 10 bases between the two ends. This CDR3 comprises 14 residues. The CDR3 is CASSRDASTDTQYF. The CDR3 bases are TGCGCCAGCAGTCGGGATGCCAGCACAGATACGCAGTATTTT.

The chain links TRBV29-1 to TRBJ1-2; no clear D. In germline, CDR1 is SQVTM, CDR2 ANQGSEA. This CDR3 is 11 amino acids long. V shed 2 bases and J shed 3 bases, with 4 bases lying between them. In DNA, the CDR3 is TGCAGCGTTGAACGGGACTATGGCTACACCTTC. As protein: CSVERDYGYTF. The full variable domain, its missing parts supplied by reference TRBV29-1 and TRBJ1-2, is SAVISQKPSRDICQRGTSLTIQCQVDSQVTMMFWYRQQPGQSLTLIATANQGSEATYESGFVIDKFPISRPNLTFSTLTVSNMSPEDSSIYLCSVERDYGYTFGSGTRLTVV.

The table lists this clonotype with a few counts. This chain connects TRBV6-5 to TRBJ2-7; the match to TRBD1 covers 10 bases. This CDR3 has 12 amino acids. With V trimmed by 8 bases and J by 6 bases, 4 bases remained unmatched. Germline V gene sequence: CDR1 MNHEY, CDR2 SVGAGI. The chain's CDR3 is CASYRDRGEQYF. Written as DNA, the CDR3 is TGTGCCAGCTACCGGGACAGGGGCGAGCAGTACTTC.

This clonotype came up a few times. V usage is TRBV7-9 and J usage is TRBJ2-5, with 7 bases matching TRBD2. The V gene end was trimmed by 6 bases and the J gene end by 2 bases; junction bases not matched to a gene: 6. This CDR3 contains 14 residues. Germline loops: CDR1 SEHNR, CDR2 FQNEAQ (reference sequence). DNA for the CDR3: TGTGCCAGCAGGGGGGGGACGGCTCAAGAGACCCAGTACTTC. Encoded protein: CASRGGTAQETQYF.

The chain employs TRBV4-1 and TRBJ1-2; D ambiguous. The CDR3 covers 15 residues. Germline CDR1 is MGHRA and CDR2 is YSYEKL. V gave up 0 bases and J gave up 4 bases, with 12 bases separating them. CDR3 in amino acids: CASSQERASGYGYTF. Written as DNA, the CDR3 is TGCGCCAGCAGCCAAGAACGGGCTTCTGGCTATGGCTACACCTTC.

The CDR3 loop reads CASNLDRSYNEQFF. CDR3 DNA sequence: TGTGCCAGCAACCTCGACCGCTCCTACAATGAGCAGTTCTTC. The rearrangement joins TRBV7-2 to TRBJ2-1; D not certain. V lost 7 bases to trimming and J lost 0 bases, with 10 bases between them. There are 14 residues in the CDR3. Germline lookup yields CDR1 SGHTA and CDR2 FQGNSA.

This clonotype has a handful of counts. At one end, the junction sequence differs from germline, possibly due to a read error. The genes are TRBV18 and TRBJ2-3; D not certain. CDR3 length: 13 amino acids. The V gene's germline CDR1 is KGHSH and CDR2 LQKENI. The CDR3 reads CASSPPVADTQYF. For the CDR3, the DNA is TGCGCCAGCAGCCCCCCGGTGGCGGATACGCAGTATTTT.

This clonotype was counted between two and nine times. The chain has TRBV6-5 and TRBJ1-5; possible D gene TRBD1, 5 bases. Trimming removed 4 bases from V and 4 bases from J, with 20 bases in between. CDR3 length: 17 amino acids. The germline CDR1 and CDR2 sequences are MNHEY and SVGAGI. The DNA of the CDR3 is TGTGCCAGCAGTTCTGTGGCCGGGGGGACCATAAATCAGCCCCAGCATTTT. It specifies CASSSVAGGTINQPQHF.

This clonotype was seen only a few times. The chain recombines TRBV29-1 with TRBJ1-2; no definite D call. The ends were cut back, 6 bases at V and 4 bases at J, with 15 bases in the middle. Germline V gene sequence: CDR1 SQVTM, CDR2 ANQGSEA. This CDR3 region has 13 residues. CDR3 bases: TGCAGCGTCACCGGCGGGCAGGCCTATGGCTACACCTTC. It yields the protein CSVTGGQAYGYTF.

This rearrangement joins TRBV25-1 to TRBJ2-7; D is uncertain. Germline lookup yields CDR1 MGHDK and CDR2 SYGVNS. V was clipped by 3 bases and J by 6 bases, with 12 bases between them. The CDR3 runs 13 residues. The CDR3 DNA is TGTGCCAGCAGTGATATGTTCGGTGGCGAGCAGTACTTC. Its translation: CASSDMFGGEQYF.

This chain joins TRBV13 and TRBJ2-3; possible D gene TRBD2, 5 bases. V was trimmed by 0 bases and J by 3 bases, leaving 10 bases between them. This CDR3 is built from 15 residues. Per the germline V gene, CDR1 is PRHDT and CDR2 is FYEKMQ (reference sequence). CDR3 nucleotide sequence: TGTGCCAGCAGCTTAGGGTCTAGCTGGACAGATACGCAGTATTTT. Its translation: CASSLGSSWTDTQYF.